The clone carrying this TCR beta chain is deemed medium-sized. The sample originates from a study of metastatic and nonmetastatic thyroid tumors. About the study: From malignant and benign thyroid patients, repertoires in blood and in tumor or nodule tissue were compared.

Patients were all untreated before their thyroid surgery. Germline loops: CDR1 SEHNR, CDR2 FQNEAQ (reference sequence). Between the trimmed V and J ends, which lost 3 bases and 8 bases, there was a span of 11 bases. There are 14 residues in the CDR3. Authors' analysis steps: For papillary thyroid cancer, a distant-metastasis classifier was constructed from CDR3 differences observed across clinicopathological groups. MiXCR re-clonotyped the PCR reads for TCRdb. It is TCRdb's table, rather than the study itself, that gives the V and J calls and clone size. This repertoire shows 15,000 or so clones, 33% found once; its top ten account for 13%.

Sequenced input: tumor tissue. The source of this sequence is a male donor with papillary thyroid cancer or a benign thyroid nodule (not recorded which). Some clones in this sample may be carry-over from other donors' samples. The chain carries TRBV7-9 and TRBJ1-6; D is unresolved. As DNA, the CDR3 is TGTGCCAGCAGCTTGTGGCAGGCGGATTCACCCCTCCACTTT. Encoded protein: CASSLWQADSPLHF.